Below are 26 T cell receptor beta chains sequenced from a single sample in a study of T cell responses to AZD1222 COVID-19 vaccine. Produced via immunoSEQ multiplex PCR; TCRdb's table is partial and in-frame only. This sample has about 100,000 clones, with roughly 89% found just once. The source material was peripheral blood, sampled on day 0 of AZD1222 vaccination. All receptors derive from an adult in good health.

V is TRBV7-2 and J is TRBJ1-2; weak D call: TRBD1 (6 bases). The V gene's germline CDR1 is SGHTA and CDR2 FQGNSA. The CDR3 spans 14 residues. V was clipped by 5 bases and J by 7 bases, with 17 bases between them. DNA of the CDR3: TGTGCCAGCAGCCGGCCGGGGGGGCCAGGTGGCTACACCTTC. Its translation: CASSRPGGPGGYTF.

The count of this clone is one. The V call is TRBV4-1, the J call TRBJ1-1; TRBD1 matches at 7 bases. In germline, CDR1 is MGHRA, CDR2 YSYEKL. After removal of 1 base from V and 4 bases from J, the junction contained 6 bases not matched to a gene. The CDR3 is made up of 15 amino acids. Here the CDR3 reads CASSQGAQGGTEAFF. For the CDR3, the DNA is TGCGCCAGCAGCCAAGGCGCTCAGGGGGGCACTGAAGCTTTCTTT.

The V and J genes are TRBV7-2 and TRBJ2-7, with unresolved D. Between the trimmed V and J ends, which lost 5 bases and 2 bases, there was a span of 10 bases. This CDR3 contains 13 residues. CDR1 SGHTA and CDR2 FQGNSA come from the germline V gene. The CDR3 loop reads CASSRDKTYEQYF. The CDR3 DNA sequence: TGTGCCAGCAGCCGTGACAAAACCTACGAGCAGTACTTC.

The J gene is TRBJ1-1, the V gene TRBV7-9, with TRBD1 as a possible D gene (6 bases). Germline V lookup: CDR1 SEHNR, CDR2 FQNEAQ (reference sequence). The CDR3 is made up of 17 amino acids. The V end lost 3 bases, the J end lost 2 bases, and 19 bases lay between the germline ends. CDR3 nucleotides: TGTGCCAGCAGCTTCGCCGGGACACGAGTTCTCAACACTGAAGCTTTCTTT. Its translation is CASSFAGTRVLNTEAFF.

This sequence joins TRBV7-8 and TRBJ2-5; TRBD1 aligns across 9 bases. The CDR3 runs 15 residues. The V gene's germline CDR1 is SGHVS and CDR2 FQNEAQ. Unmatched junction bases numbered 9, after V lost 6 bases and J lost 4 bases. The CDR3 sequence is CASRPGQGVRETQYF. Written as DNA, the CDR3 is TGTGCCAGCAGACCGGGACAGGGTGTTCGAGAGACCCAGTACTTC.

In this sample, this clone turned up a few times. V and J are TRBV19 and TRBJ2-7; weak D call: TRBD1 (6 bases). V shed 2 bases and J shed 2 bases, with 13 bases lying between them. There are 15 residues in the CDR3. Germline V gene data show CDR1 as LNHDA and CDR2 as SQIVND (reference sequence). CDR3: CASSISQGMPYEQYF. Here the CDR3 DNA reads TGTGCCAGTAGTATAAGCCAGGGGATGCCCTACGAGCAGTACTTC.

The rearrangement joins TRBV10-1 to TRBJ2-7, with D perhaps TRBD2 (6 bases). Per the germline V gene, CDR1 is WNHNN and CDR2 is SYGVQD (reference sequence). V was cut by 6 bases and J by 4 bases, with 13 bases left in between. There are 13 residues in the CDR3. The CDR3 region is CASSLGLSYEQYF. The CDR3 coding sequence is TGCGCCAGCAGCCTGGGACTGAGTTACGAGCAGTACTTC.

This clone has a handful of counts. The chain joins TRBV10-3 to TRBJ2-5; D is unclear. V lost 6 bases, J lost 3 bases, and 11 bases lay in between. The CDR3 spans 13 residues. CDR1 ENHRY and CDR2 SYGVKD come from the germline V gene. The CDR3 region has the DNA TGTGCCATCAGACCGACCCTGGAAGAGACCCAGTACTTC. This encodes CAIRPTLEETQYF.

The J gene is TRBJ1-6, the V gene TRBV5-8; D perhaps matches TRBD1 (5 bases). The CDR3 contains 15 residues. Germline V CDR1 and CDR2: SGHTS, YDEGEE. The V gene lost 1 base and the J gene lost 8 bases, with 13 bases spanning the gap. The CDR3 DNA reads TGTGCCAGCAGCTTGCTTTCAGGGTACGATTCACCCCTCCACTTT. Its translation: CASSLLSGYDSPLHF. Together with reference TRBV5-8 and TRBJ1-6, the CDR3 gives the full variable domain: EAGVTQSPTHLIKTRGQQATLRCSPISGHTSVYWYQQALGLGLQFLLWYDEGEERNRGNFPPRFSGRQFPNYSSELNVNALELEDSALYLCASSLLSGYDSPLHFGNGTRLTVT.

The gene calls are TRBV7-8 and TRBJ2-7, with TRBD2 matching 7 bases. CDR3 length: 15 amino acids. Germline V gene sequence: CDR1 SGHVS, CDR2 FQNEAQ. Unmatched junction bases numbered 6, after V lost 1 base and J lost 3 bases. The CDR3 DNA reads TGTGCCAGCAGCTTAGTCGTGGGGAGGGACTACGAGCAGTACTTC. It specifies CASSLVVGRDYEQYF.

The V and J genes are TRBV15 and TRBJ2-7; possibly TRBD1 for D (7 bases). The CDR3 is 15 amino acids. Trimming left V 0 bases short and J 3 bases short, with 12 bases between. CDR1 and CDR2 (germline): LNHNV, YYDKDF (reference sequence). CDR3 DNA: TGTGCCACCAGCAGAGATGCGGGACAGATCTACGAGCAGTACTTC. Protein sequence: CATSRDAGQIYEQYF.

The chain recombines TRBV3-1 (or the pseudogene TRBV3-2) with TRBJ2-7; a weak D match, TRBD2 (7 bases). Trimming removed 5 bases from V and 4 bases from J, with 15 bases in between. Germline V gene sequence: CDR1 LGHDT, CDR2 YNNKEL (reference sequence). The CDR3 has 14 amino acids. CDR3 DNA sequence: TGTGCCAGCAGCAAGGGGGGGGTCCGGTACGAGCAGTACTTC. As protein: CASSKGGVRYEQYF.

The chain recombines TRBV18 with TRBJ1-2, with 9 nucleotides matching TRBD1. The ends lost 3 bases at V and 9 bases at J; junction bases unmatched: 14. Germline V gene sequence: CDR1 KGHSH, CDR2 LQKENI. This CDR3 is built from 16 residues. The CDR3 loop is CASSPQGQGFFVSYTF. The CDR3 coding sequence is TGTGCCAGCTCACCGCAAGGACAGGGGTTTTTTGTGAGCTACACCTTC.

The V and J genes are TRBV3-1 (or the pseudogene TRBV3-2) and TRBJ2-1; D is ambiguous. CDR3 length: 13 residues. Germline V gene lookup returns CDR1 LGHDT and CDR2 YNNKEL (reference sequence). The V and J ends lost 3 bases and 6 bases respectively, with 9 bases between them. CDR3 protein: CASSQNRGNEQFF. CDR3 nucleotides: TGTGCCAGCAGCCAGAACCGAGGCAATGAGCAGTTCTTC.

The V gene is TRBV19, the J gene TRBJ1-2; perhaps TRBD1 as D (6 bases). Germline CDR1 and CDR2: LNHDA and SQIVND (reference sequence). The ends were cut back, 8 bases at V and 4 bases at J, with 14 bases in the middle. The CDR3 is 13 amino acids. The CDR3 sequence is CASCPGQRYGYTF. CDR3 coding DNA: TGTGCCAGTTGCCCGGGACAACGCTATGGCTACACCTTC.

The CDR3 protein is CASSTGQGAGNEQFF. The CDR3 coding sequence is TGTGCCAGCAGCACGGGACAGGGGGCGGGGAATGAGCAGTTCTTC. J is TRBJ2-1 and V is TRBV21-1; TRBD1 was called by the table and not checked on the DNA. TRBV21-1 is noted as a pseudogene. This CDR3 has 15 residues.

This chain links TRBV18 with TRBJ2-7; a possible D gene is TRBD1 (6 bases). V dropped 5 bases and J dropped 2 bases, with 13 bases sitting between them. The CDR3 is 14 residues long. In germline, CDR1 is KGHSH, CDR2 LQKENI. The CDR3 here is CASSSAGATYEQYF. The CDR3 DNA reads as TGTGCCAGCTCATCGGCAGGGGCCACCTACGAGCAGTACTTC.

V and J are TRBV5-1 and TRBJ1-2; D is possibly TRBD1 (5 bases). The CDR3 is 13 residues long. V lost 5 bases and J lost 3, with 11 bases in between. Looked up from germline, CDR1 is SGHRS and CDR2 is YFSETQ. The CDR3: CASRAAGYYGYTF. The CDR3 bases are TGCGCCAGCAGGGCAGCAGGGTACTATGGCTACACCTTC.

This chain connects TRBV19 to TRBJ1-3; D gene uncertain. Trimming removed 3 bases from V and 0 bases from J, with 9 bases in between. Germline values: CDR1 LNHDA, CDR2 SQIVND (reference sequence). This CDR3 comprises 15 residues. CDR3 bases: TGTGCCAGTAGTATCGGAAGAACCTCTGGAAACACCATATATTTT. This gives the protein CASSIGRTSGNTIYF.

V usage is TRBV7-8 and J usage is TRBJ2-7; tentatively, D is TRBD1 or TRBD2 (5 bases each). Germline-derived CDR1 and CDR2 are SGHVS and FQNEAQ. The ends were cut back, 7 bases at V and 5 bases at J, with 12 bases in the middle. This CDR3 contains 12 residues. CDR3 sequence: CASTYRGDEQYF. The CDR3 DNA reads TGTGCCAGCACCTACCGAGGGGACGAGCAGTACTTC.

The CDR3 coding sequence is TGTGCCAGCAGTGACTCCCCCACTAGCGGGGGCACAGATACGCAGTATTTT. As protein: CASSDSPTSGGTDTQYF. The chain uses TRBV6-4 and TRBJ2-3; 10 bases agree with TRBD2. The germline V gene encodes CDR1 MRHNA and CDR2 SNTAGT. After removal of 0 bases from V and 1 base from J, the junction contained 4 bases not matched to a gene. This CDR3 spans 17 amino acids.

The J gene is TRBJ2-3, the V gene TRBV2; D remains unclear. V was cut by 7 bases and J by 0 bases, with 14 bases left in between. The CDR3 spans 15 residues. From germline, CDR1 is SNHLY and CDR2 FYNNEI. CDR3 nucleotides: TGTGCCAGCAAGATATCCAGAACTAGCACAGATACGCAGTATTTT. Its translation is CASKISRTSTDTQYF.

This clone has only a few counts. The chain links TRBV2 to TRBJ2-7; possibly TRBD2 for D (5 bases). The CDR3 loop spans 14 amino acids. The germline V gene encodes CDR1 SNHLY and CDR2 FYNNEI. Trimming stripped 6 bases from V and 1 base from J, with 13 bases between. The CDR3 reads CASRNTGISYEQYF. The CDR3 region has the DNA TGTGCCAGCAGAAACACCGGGATTTCCTACGAGCAGTACTTC.

The chain uses TRBV6-4 and TRBJ1-2; D is ambiguous. The germline gives CDR1 MRHNA, CDR2 SNTAGT. Trimming cost V 9 bases and J 4 bases, with 21 bases left between them. The CDR3 has 15 residues. CDR3 nucleotide sequence: TGTGCCAGTCCTGGGCCCGACAAGATCCTCTATGGCTACACCTTC. It encodes CASPGPDKILYGYTF.

The V and J genes are TRBV19 and TRBJ1-1; D call uncertain. Germline V lookup: CDR1 LNHDA, CDR2 SQIVND (reference sequence). The CDR3 spans 17 residues. V was trimmed by 7 bases and J by 0 bases, leaving 21 bases between them. In nucleotides, the CDR3 is TGTGCCAGTACCCCCCGGCCGTATGTCAGGTTGAACACTGAAGCTTTCTTT. It translates to CASTPRPYVRLNTEAFF.

The chain is built from TRBV3-1 (or the pseudogene TRBV3-2) and TRBJ1-1; D gene uncertain. CDR1 LGHDT and CDR2 YNNKEL come from the germline V gene (reference sequence). V gave up 0 bases and J gave up 12 bases, with 20 bases separating them. The CDR3 consists of 15 residues. The CDR3 spells CASSQDSVGTVRTFF. As DNA, the CDR3 is TGTGCCAGCAGCCAAGATAGTGTGGGTACCGTCAGGACTTTCTTT.